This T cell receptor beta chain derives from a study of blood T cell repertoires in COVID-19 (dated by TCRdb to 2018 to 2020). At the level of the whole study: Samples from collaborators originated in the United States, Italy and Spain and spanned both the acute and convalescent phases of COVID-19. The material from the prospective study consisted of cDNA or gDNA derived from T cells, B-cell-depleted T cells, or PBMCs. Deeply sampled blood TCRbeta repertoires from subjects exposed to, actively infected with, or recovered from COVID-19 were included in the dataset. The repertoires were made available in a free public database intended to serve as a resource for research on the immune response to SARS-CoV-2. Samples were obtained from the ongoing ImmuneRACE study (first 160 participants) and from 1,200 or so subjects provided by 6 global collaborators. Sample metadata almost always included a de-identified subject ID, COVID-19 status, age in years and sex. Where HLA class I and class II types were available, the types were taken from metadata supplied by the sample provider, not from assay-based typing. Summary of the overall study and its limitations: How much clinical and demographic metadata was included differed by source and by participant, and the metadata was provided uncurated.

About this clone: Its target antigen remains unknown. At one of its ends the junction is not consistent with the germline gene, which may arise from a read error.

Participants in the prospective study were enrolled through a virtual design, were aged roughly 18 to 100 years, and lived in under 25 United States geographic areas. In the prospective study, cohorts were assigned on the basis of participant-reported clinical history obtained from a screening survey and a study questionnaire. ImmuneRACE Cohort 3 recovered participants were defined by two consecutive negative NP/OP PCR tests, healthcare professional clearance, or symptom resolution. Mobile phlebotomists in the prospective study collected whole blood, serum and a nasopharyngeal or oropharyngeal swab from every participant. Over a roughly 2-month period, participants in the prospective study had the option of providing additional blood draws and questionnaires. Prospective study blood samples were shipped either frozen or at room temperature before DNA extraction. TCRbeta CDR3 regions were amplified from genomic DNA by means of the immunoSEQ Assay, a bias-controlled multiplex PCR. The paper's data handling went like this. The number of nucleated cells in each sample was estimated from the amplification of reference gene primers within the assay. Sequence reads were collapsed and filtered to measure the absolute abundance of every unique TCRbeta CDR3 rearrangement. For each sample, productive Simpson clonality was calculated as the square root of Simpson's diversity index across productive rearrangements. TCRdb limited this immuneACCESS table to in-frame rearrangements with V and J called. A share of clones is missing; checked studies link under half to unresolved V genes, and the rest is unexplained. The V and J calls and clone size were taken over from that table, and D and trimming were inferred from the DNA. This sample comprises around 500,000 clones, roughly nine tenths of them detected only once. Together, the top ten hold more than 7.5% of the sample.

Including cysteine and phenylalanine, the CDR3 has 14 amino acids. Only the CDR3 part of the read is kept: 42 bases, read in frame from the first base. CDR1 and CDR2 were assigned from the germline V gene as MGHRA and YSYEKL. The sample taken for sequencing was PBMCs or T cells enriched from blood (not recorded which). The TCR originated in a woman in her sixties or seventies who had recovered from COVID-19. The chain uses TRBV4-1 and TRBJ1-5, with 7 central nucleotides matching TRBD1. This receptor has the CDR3 CASSRDREYQPQHF. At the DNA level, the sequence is TGCGCCAGCAGCCGCGACAGGGAGTATCAACCCCAGCATTTT.